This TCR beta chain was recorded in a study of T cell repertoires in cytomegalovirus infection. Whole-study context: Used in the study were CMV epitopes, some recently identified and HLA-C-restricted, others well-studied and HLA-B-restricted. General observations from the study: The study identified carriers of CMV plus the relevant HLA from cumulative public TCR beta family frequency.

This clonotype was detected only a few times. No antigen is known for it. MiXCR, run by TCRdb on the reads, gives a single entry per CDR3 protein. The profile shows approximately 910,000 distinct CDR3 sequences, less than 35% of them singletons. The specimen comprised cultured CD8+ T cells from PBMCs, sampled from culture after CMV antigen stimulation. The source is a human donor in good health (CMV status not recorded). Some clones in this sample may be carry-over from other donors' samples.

The CDR3: CSVDDRGPTDTQYF. Here the CDR3 DNA reads TGCAGCGTTGATGACAGGGGGCCTACAGATACGCAGTATTTT. The chain couples TRBV29-1 to TRBJ2-3; 10 bases map to TRBD1. After removal of 3 bases from V and 3 bases from J, the junction contained 3 bases not matched to a gene. Germline CDR1 SQVTM, CDR2 ANQGSEA. CDR3 length: 14 residues.